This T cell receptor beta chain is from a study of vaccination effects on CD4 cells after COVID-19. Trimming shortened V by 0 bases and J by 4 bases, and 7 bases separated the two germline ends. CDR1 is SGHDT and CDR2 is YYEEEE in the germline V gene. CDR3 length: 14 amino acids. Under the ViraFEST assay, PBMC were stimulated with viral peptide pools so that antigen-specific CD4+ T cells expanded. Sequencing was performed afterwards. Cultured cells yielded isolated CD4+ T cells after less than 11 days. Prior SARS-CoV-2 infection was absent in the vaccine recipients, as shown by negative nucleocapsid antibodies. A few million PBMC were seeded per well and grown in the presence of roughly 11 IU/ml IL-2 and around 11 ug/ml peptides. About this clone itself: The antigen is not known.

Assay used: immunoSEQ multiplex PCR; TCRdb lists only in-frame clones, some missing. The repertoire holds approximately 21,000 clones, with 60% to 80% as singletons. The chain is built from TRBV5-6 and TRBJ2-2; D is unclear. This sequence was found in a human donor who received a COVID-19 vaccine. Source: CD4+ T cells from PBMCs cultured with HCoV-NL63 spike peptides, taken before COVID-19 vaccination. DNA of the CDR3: TGTGCCAGCAGCTTGGTCTTGGGCACCGGGGAGCTGTTTTTT. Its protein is CASSLVLGTGELFF.